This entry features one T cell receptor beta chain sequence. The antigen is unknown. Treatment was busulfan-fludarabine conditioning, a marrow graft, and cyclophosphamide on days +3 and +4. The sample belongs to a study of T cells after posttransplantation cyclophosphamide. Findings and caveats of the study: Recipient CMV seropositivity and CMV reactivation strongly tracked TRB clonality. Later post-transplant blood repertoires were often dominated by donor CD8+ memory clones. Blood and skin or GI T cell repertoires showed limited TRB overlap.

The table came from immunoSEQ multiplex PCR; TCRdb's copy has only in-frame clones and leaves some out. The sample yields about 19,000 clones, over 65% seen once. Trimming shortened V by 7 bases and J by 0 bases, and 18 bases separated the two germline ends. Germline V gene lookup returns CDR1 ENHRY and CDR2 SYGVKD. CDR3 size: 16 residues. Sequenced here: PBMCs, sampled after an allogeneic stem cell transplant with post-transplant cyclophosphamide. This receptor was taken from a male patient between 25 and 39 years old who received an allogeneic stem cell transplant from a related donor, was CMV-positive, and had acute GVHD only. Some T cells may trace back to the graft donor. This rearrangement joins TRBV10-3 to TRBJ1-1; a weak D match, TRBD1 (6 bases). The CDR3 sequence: CAIKVRGGPLNTEAFF. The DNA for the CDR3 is TGTGCCATCAAGGTTAGGGGGGGCCCCTTGAACACTGAAGCTTTCTTT.